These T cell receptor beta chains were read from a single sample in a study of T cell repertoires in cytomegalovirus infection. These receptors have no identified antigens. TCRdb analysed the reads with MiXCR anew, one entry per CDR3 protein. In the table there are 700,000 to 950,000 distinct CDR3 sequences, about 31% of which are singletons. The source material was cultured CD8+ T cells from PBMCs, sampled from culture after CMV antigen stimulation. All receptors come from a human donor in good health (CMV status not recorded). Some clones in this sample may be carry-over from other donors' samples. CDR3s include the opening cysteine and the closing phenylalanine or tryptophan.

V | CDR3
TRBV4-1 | CASSQGVLGIQAATEAFF
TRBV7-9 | CATPISGAGETQYF
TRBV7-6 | CASTPGGQETQYF
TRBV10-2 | CASSERAPAGWTQYF
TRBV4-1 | CASSQDKVGGGDTQYF
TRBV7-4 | CASSLGRTGAEAFF
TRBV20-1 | CSVIPVAIFGYTF
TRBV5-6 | CASSFGTRGEQYF
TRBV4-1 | CASSQEGSSYNEQFF
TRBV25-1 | CAASGRNEQFF
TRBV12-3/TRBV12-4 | CASSFRTSGGTNTGELFF
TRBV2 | CASSPPRGQAVDIQYF
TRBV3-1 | CASSQGTVWIYEQYF
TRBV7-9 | CASSGFPRGTEAFF
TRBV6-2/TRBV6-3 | CASSRGSVTEAFF
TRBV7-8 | CASSLEIWELFF
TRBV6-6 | CASSYRLAGANKQETQYF
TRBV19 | CASSIYSANEQFF
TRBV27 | CASSFRGGSDTEAFF
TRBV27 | CASSLSPLRGDIQYF
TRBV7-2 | CASSPNLQTQFF
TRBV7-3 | CASSQGVTTDQPQHF
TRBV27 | CASSLIGSSDTQYF
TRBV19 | CASSRTVINTEAFF
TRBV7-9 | CASSPRDRGDGYTF
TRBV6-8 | CASSYFRGETQYF
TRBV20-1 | CSALPRAFGARNIQYF
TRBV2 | CASTPWRGWEKLFF
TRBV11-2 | CASSSGTDSGNTIYF
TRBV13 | CASRGGIERAYNEQFF
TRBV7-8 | CASGASGGSYNEQFF
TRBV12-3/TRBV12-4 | CASSLVARRRPVAFF
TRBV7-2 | CASVFLAAGGGNNEQFF
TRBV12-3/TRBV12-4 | CASSPPLAGTYNEQFF
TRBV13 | CASSQSGGNEQYF
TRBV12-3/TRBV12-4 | CASNLSGGADTQYF
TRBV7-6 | CASSSWLAGDLQETQYF
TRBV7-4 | CASSLGGTVYGYTF
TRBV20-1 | CSARDSTSLGEQFF
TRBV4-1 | CASSQDPPQDEAFF
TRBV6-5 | CASPGANTGELFF
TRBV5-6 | CASSKPRTGRETQYF
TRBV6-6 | CASSDGQNYSYEQYF
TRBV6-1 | CASTSPGTMNTEAFF
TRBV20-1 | CSARHTGLLPEAFF
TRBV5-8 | CASSKFDSVQETQYF
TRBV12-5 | CASGRIGNTIYF
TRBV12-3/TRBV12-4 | CASSRGGSQETQYF
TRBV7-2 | CASSLRKLSSYNSPLHF
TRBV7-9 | CASSLGYRQGVNTEAFF
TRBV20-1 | CSAEKRGDSHGEQFF
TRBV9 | CASSVGGSQRETQYF
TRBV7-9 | CASSSRTRIYEQYF
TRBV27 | CASGGVEAQYF
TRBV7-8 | CASSPPAVAKNIQYF
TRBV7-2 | CASSPKAGAGNTIYF
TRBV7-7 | CASSFPGLGETQYF
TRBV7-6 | CASSLAPGVEYQPQHF
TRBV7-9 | CASSPPLGDRDNEKLFF